The 20 T cell receptor beta chains reported below all come from one sample, sequenced in a study of T-cell reconstitution after alpha-beta-depleted transplantation in children. Unique molecular identifiers were built into the TCRbeta library. Each CDR3 protein is one row after TCRdb ran MiXCR on the PCR reads. The data contain around 600,000 distinct CDR3 sequences, roughly 24% of them singletons. Sequencing was performed on PBMCs, mostly from graft donor cells, taken 360 days after TCRalphabeta/CD19-depleted stem cell transplant. Receptors were obtained from a boy in the first two years of life who had a stem cell transplant for acute myeloid leukemia, so the T cells may come from the graft donor.

V usage is TRBV20-1 and J usage is TRBJ2-2; D is possibly TRBD1 (5 bases). V shed 5 bases and J shed 8 bases, with 6 bases lying between them. The length of the CDR3 is 10 residues. Germline CDR1 and CDR2: DFQATT and SNEGSKA (reference sequence). CDR3 loop: CSAQGGELFF. In DNA, the CDR3 is TGCAGTGCTCAGGGTGGGGAGCTGTTTTTT.

The chain has TRBV6-2 or TRBV6-3 and TRBJ2-2, with 10 bases fitting TRBD2. The CDR3 totals 20 residues. Trimming took 2 bases from V and 3 from J; bases not matched to a gene: 15. CDR1 and CDR2 (germline): MNHEY, SVGEGT. CDR3 loop: CASSYLLLAGVYRDTGELFF. CDR3 DNA: TGTGCCAGCAGTTACCTTCTCCTAGCGGGGGTCTACAGGGACACCGGGGAGCTGTTTTTT.

Concerning this clonotype itself: The germline gene is not matched at one end of the junction; a read error may be the cause. CDR3 protein: CSARGRETHYF. CDR3 sequence (DNA): TGCAGTGCTAGAGGCAGAGAGACCCACTACTTC. The chain joins TRBV20-1 to TRBJ2-5; no clear D. The germline gives CDR1 DFQATT, CDR2 SNEGSKA (reference sequence). CDR3 length: 11 residues.

This clonotype was counted ten times or more. V gene TRBV10-3 combines with J gene TRBJ2-3, with 9 bases fitting TRBD2. The CDR3 is made up of 15 amino acids. From germline, CDR1 is ENHRY and CDR2 SYGVKD. V lost 3 bases and J lost 1; bases outside the gene matches: 2. The CDR3 region has the DNA TGTGCCATCAGTGAAGAGCGGGGGGGCACAGATACGCAGTATTTT. Translating gives CAISEERGGTDTQYF.

To note about this clonotype: One end of the junction is discordant with germline, which a read error may explain. This chain uses TRBV6-1 with TRBJ2-1; the D gene is possibly TRBD1 (6 bases). The length of the CDR3 is 17 residues. Germline V gene data show CDR1 as MNHNS and CDR2 as SASEGT. CDR3 protein: CASSPGTILTSYNEQIF. Written as DNA, the CDR3 is TGTGCCAGCAGTCCGGGGACAATCCTGACCTCCTACAATGAGCAGATCTTC.

This rearrangement joins TRBV20-1 to TRBJ1-1; no clear D gene. Germline loops: CDR1 DFQATT, CDR2 SNEGSKA (reference sequence). V gave up 3 bases and J gave up 8 bases, with 13 bases separating them. This CDR3 comprises 12 residues. This CDR3 reads CSASPSGREAFF. CDR3 DNA: TGCAGTGCTAGTCCTTCGGGTAGGGAAGCTTTCTTT.

CDR3: CATSRRQGNTDTQYF. The CDR3 DNA follows: TGTGCCACCAGCAGAAGACAGGGGAACACAGATACGCAGTATTTT. V usage is TRBV15 and J usage is TRBJ2-3; 8 bases line up with TRBD1. Trimming at V came to 2 bases and at J to 2 bases, leaving 3 bases not matched to a gene. CDR1 and CDR2 from the germline V gene are LNHNV and YYDKDF (reference sequence). The CDR3 is 15 residues long.

This clonotype has ten or more counts. The chain is built from TRBV15 and TRBJ2-5; unclear D gene. V lost 6 bases and J lost 1, with 6 bases in between. CDR1 is LNHNV and CDR2 is YYDKDF in the germline V gene (reference sequence). There are 12 residues in the CDR3. The CDR3 DNA reads TGTGCCACCAGGGGGTTCCAAGAGACCCAGTACTTC. It translates to CATRGFQETQYF.

This clonotype has at least ten counts. The junction departs from the called germline gene at one end, perhaps through a read error. The gene calls are TRBV15 and TRBJ1-6; a possible D gene is TRBD1 (5 bases). This CDR3 region has 14 residues. The V gene's germline CDR1 is LNHNV and CDR2 YYDKDF (reference sequence). This chain's CDR3 is CATSRDPQGSLLHF. CDR3 coding DNA: TGTGCCACCAGCAGAGATCCCCAGGGATCACTCCTCCACTTT.

Only one count was recorded for this clonotype. The CDR3 spells CASSVSGTVKEAFF. CDR3 DNA: TGTGCCAGCAGCGTATCCGGGACAGTTAAAGAAGCTTTCTTT. The V and J genes are TRBV9 and TRBJ1-1; 7 bases match TRBD1. The germline V gene has CDR1 SGDLS and CDR2 YYNGEE. CDR3 length: 14 amino acids. V was clipped by 1 base and J by 8 bases; unmatched bases: 8.

The chain links TRBV4-2 to TRBJ2-2; D ambiguous. Germline-derived CDR1 and CDR2 are LGHNA and YNFKEQ. The V end lost 0 bases, the J end lost 4 bases, and 15 bases lay between the germline ends. The CDR3 has 17 amino acids. CDR3 DNA: TGTGCCAGCAGCCAAGATGCGCCCTCCTTGACCACCGGGGAGCTGTTTTTT. Its translation is CASSQDAPSLTTGELFF.

This clonotype was picked up a small number of times. The V gene is TRBV10-3, the J gene TRBJ1-3; D not resolved. The CDR3 is made up of 15 amino acids. Germline V gene data show CDR1 as ENHRY and CDR2 as SYGVKD. V lost 3 bases to trimming and J lost 4 bases, with 13 bases between them. CDR3 DNA: TGTGCCATCAGTGACCCCCGAGGAAGCGGAAACACCATATATTTT. This translates into CAISDPRGSGNTIYF.

This clonotype was counted a few times. This chain uses TRBV20-1 with TRBJ2-5; either TRBD1 or TRBD2 may fit D (6 bases each). Germline CDR1 is DFQATT and CDR2 is SNEGSKA (reference sequence). V was clipped by 3 bases and J by 2 bases, with 10 bases between them. There are 13 residues in the CDR3. The CDR3: CSASRGGQETQYF. The CDR3 bases are TGCAGTGCTAGCAGGGGAGGTCAAGAGACCCAGTACTTC.

A few counts support this clonotype. The CDR3 loop is CSAPTRDRGNTIYF. For the CDR3, the DNA is TGCAGTGCCCCTACAAGGGACAGAGGAAACACCATATATTTT. The V gene is TRBV20-1, the J gene TRBJ1-3, with TRBD1 matching 7 bases. CDR1 DFQATT and CDR2 SNEGSKA come from the germline V gene (reference sequence). V dropped 6 bases and J dropped 4; count of bases not matched to a gene: 9. The CDR3 has 14 amino acids.

This clonotype was recorded a few times. This chain links TRBV6-5 with TRBJ1-5, with no clear D. The V gene's germline CDR1 is MNHEY and CDR2 SVGAGI. The CDR3 length is 13 residues. V lost 2 bases and J 5 bases, leaving 7 bases between the germline ends. The CDR3 spells CASSYRVHQPQHF. DNA for the CDR3: TGTGCCAGCAGTTACAGGGTGCATCAGCCCCAGCATTTT.

This clonotype came up a few times. V usage is TRBV4-1 and J usage is TRBJ2-5; D is tentatively TRBD1 or TRBD2 (5 bases each). Trimming took 4 bases from V and 2 from J, leaving 14 bases between them. Germline V gene data show CDR1 as MGHRA and CDR2 as YSYEKL. The CDR3 contains 15 residues. CDR3 amino acids: CASSLGAESQETQYF. DNA for the CDR3: TGCGCCAGCAGCCTCGGGGCGGAAAGTCAAGAGACCCAGTACTTC.

This clonotype was seen many times. V usage is TRBV20-1 and J usage is TRBJ1-5; tentative D call: TRBD1 (6 bases). Trimming removed 3 bases from V and 3 bases from J, with 12 bases in between. CDR3 length: 14 amino acids. The germline CDR1 and CDR2 sequences are DFQATT and SNEGSKA (reference sequence). CDR3: CSASGRGINQPQHF. Here the CDR3 DNA reads TGCAGTGCTAGTGGGAGGGGGATCAATCAGCCCCAGCATTTT.

This sequence joins TRBV11-2 and TRBJ2-1; D is undetermined. The CDR3 extends over 14 amino acids. The V and J ends lost 7 bases and 2 bases respectively, with 12 bases between them. Germline CDR1 and CDR2: SGHAT and FQNNGV. The CDR3 loop reads CASTLLNPYNEQFF. Here the CDR3 DNA reads TGTGCCAGCACCCTCCTAAACCCCTACAATGAGCAGTTCTTC.

This clonotype was detected only a few times. V usage is TRBV10-2 and J usage is TRBJ1-1, with unresolved D. Germline lookup yields CDR1 WSHSY and CDR2 SAAADI. CDR3 length: 14 residues. Trimming removed 0 bases from V and 6 bases from J, with 11 bases in between. This CDR3 reads CASSESGGLSEAFF. CDR3 coding DNA: TGCGCCAGCAGTGAGTCTGGAGGGCTCTCTGAAGCTTTCTTT.

This clonotype came up many times. The CDR3 region has the DNA TGTGCCAGCAGTCCTCGACAGGGGGCAAATGAGCAGTACGTC. Encoded protein: CASSPRQGANEQYV. The genes are TRBV12-3 or TRBV12-4 and TRBJ2-7; 10 bases line up with TRBD1. Trimming removed 5 bases from V and 7 bases from J; junction bases left unmatched: 8. The CDR3 loop spans 14 amino acids.